The next 7 T cell receptor beta chains were all read from a single sample in a study of cytomegalovirus exposure and HLA in healthy donors (dated by TCRdb to about 2017). The library was obtained by the immunoSEQ multiplex PCR assay. For the multiplex PCR, a mixture combining 60 forward primers for TCR Vbeta segments and 13 reverse primers for TCR Jbeta segments was used. The clones in this table, taken by TCRdb from immuneACCESS, are in-frame only. Not every clone is retained; where verified, under half of the shortfall comes from an unresolved V gene, and the cause of the rest is unknown. The sample table contains roughly 150,000 clones; only one count was recorded for less than 80% of them. The top ten clones comprise roughly 6.8% of the sample. The sequencing input was PBMCs. These receptors were obtained from a man aged 40-50 years in good health and CMV-seropositive.

The V call is TRBV14, the J call TRBJ2-1; D might be TRBD1 (6 bases). CDR1 SGHDN and CDR2 FVKESK come from the germline V gene. Trimming cost V 4 bases and J 0 bases, with 16 bases left between them. The CDR3 contains 17 residues. The CDR3 region is CASSLMTGSSSYNEQFF. In DNA form, the CDR3 reads TGTGCCAGCAGCCTGATGACAGGATCGAGCTCCTACAATGAGCAGTTCTTC.

The chain recombines TRBV5-1 with TRBJ2-3, with 9 positions matching TRBD2. V was pared by 0 bases and J by 0 bases, with 5 bases of the junction left unmatched. Germline V gene sequence: CDR1 SGHRS, CDR2 YFSETQ. The CDR3 is 17 amino acids. CDR3 sequence reads: CASSLAIAGASTDTQYF. The CDR3 bases are TGCGCCAGCAGCTTGGCCATAGCGGGAGCTAGCACAGATACGCAGTATTTT.

The chain has TRBV5-1 and TRBJ1-4, with a weak D call TRBD1 (6 bases). The CDR3 has 17 amino acids. Trimming pared 1 base from V and 0 bases from J, leaving 13 bases between. Per the germline V gene, CDR1 is SGHRS and CDR2 is YFSETQ. CDR3 DNA sequence: TGCGCCAGCAGCTTGTCCAGGGGAAGAGCAACTAATGAAAAACTGTTTTTT. It encodes CASSLSRGRATNEKLFF.

The chain links TRBV28 to TRBJ1-2; the D is unclear. V was trimmed by 6 bases and J by 4 bases, leaving 12 bases between them. Germline V gene sequence: CDR1 MDHEN, CDR2 SYDVKM. This CDR3 contains 13 residues. The CDR3: CASSAHISYGYTF. CDR3 DNA sequence: TGTGCCAGCAGCGCCCACATAAGCTATGGCTACACCTTC.

The chain combines TRBV28 with TRBJ2-3; 9 nucleotides match TRBD2. Looked up from germline, CDR1 is MDHEN and CDR2 is SYDVKM. This CDR3 comprises 14 residues. J gave up 2 bases and V 7 bases, and 4 bases lay outside the gene matches. The CDR3 spells CASTTSGYTDTQYF. The CDR3 DNA sequence: TGTGCCAGCACAACTAGCGGGTACACAGATACGCAGTATTTT. Full variable domain (missing parts from reference TRBV28 and TRBJ2-3): DVKVTQSSRYLVKRTGEKVFLECVQDMDHENMFWYRQDPGLGLRLIYFSYDVKMKEKGDIPEGYSVSREKKERFSLILESASTNQTSMYLCASTTSGYTDTQYFGPGTRLTVL.

This chain connects TRBV5-6 to TRBJ1-1; D unclear. This CDR3 has 14 residues. With 3 bases removed from V and 0 bases from J, the gap between germline ends came to 9 bases. CDR1 and CDR2 from the germline V gene are SGHDT and YYEEEE. The CDR3 coding sequence is TGTGCCAGCAGCTACCCAAACTTGAACACTGAAGCTTTCTTT. Its protein product is CASSYPNLNTEAFF.

The chain uses TRBV6-1 and TRBJ1-5; 7 bases map to TRBD1. V was pared by 8 bases and J by 1 base, with 8 bases of the junction left unmatched. The germline gives CDR1 MNHNS, CDR2 SASEGT. This CDR3 region has 15 residues. The DNA for the CDR3 is TGTGCCAGCGGAAAAAGCAGGGGGAGCAATCAGCCCCAGCATTTT. Translation: CASGKSRGSNQPQHF.